This TCR beta chain was retrieved from a study of cytomegalovirus exposure and HLA in healthy donors. Points from the study as a whole: Productive rates of about 90% or about 30% were seen for most TCR beta V segments in an earlier analysis. A missense DCLRE1C variant was associated with V- and J-gene trimming of TCR beta chains in a later analysis, and an independent cohort replicated the association. In a later analysis, CMV-associated beta chains were mostly HLA-associated, it appeared.

The CDR3 extends over 17 amino acids. Germline-derived CDR1 and CDR2 are MGHRA and YSYEKL. The J segment lost 7 bases and the V segment lost 4 bases, leaving 14 bases of the junction unmatched. A remark on this clone: Its target is unknown.

PCR involved 60 Vbeta and 13 Jbeta primers. Sequencing used immunoSEQ multiplex PCR; TCRdb keeps in-frame clones, though not all of them. The sample carries approximately 200,000 clones, around 83% recorded once. V gene TRBV4-1 combines with J gene TRBJ2-1, with 9 bases identical to TRBD2. The sequence derives from a woman aged 45 to 65 in good health and CMV-seropositive. Sequenced material: PBMCs. The CDR3 DNA sequence: TGCGCCAGCAGCCGCGATCTGGGAGCGGGGGGCTTGAATGAGCAGTTCTTC. It encodes CASSRDLGAGGLNEQFF.